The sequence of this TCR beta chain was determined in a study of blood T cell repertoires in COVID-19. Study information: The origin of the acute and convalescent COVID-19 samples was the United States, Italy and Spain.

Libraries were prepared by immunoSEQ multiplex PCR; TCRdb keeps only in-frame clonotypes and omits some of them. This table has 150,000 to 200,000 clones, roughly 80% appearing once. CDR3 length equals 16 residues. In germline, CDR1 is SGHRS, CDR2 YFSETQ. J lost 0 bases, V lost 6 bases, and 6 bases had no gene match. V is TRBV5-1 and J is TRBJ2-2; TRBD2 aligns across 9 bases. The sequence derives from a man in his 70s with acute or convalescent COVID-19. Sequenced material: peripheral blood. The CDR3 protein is CASTGAGGTNTGELFF. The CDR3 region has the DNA TGCGCCAGCACGGGCGCGGGGGGGACGAACACCGGGGAGCTGTTTTTT.